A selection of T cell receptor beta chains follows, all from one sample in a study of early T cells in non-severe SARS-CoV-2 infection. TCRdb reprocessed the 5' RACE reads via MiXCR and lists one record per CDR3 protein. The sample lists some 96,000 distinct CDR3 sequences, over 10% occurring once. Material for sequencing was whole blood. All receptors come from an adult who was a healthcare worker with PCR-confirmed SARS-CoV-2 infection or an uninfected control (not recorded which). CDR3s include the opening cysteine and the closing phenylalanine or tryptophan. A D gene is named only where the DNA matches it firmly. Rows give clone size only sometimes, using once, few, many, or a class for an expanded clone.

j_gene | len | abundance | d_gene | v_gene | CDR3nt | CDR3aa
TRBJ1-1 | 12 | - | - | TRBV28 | TGTGCCAGCAGTTCCCCCGGTCTGGAGGCTTTCTTT | CASSSPGLEAFF
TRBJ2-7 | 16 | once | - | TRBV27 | TGTGCCAGCAGTTTATCTGGGGCAGGGCTATCCTACGAGCAGTACTTC | CASSLSGAGLSYEQYF
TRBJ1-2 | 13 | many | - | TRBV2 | TGTGCCAGCAGGGGGGCAGGGCGTGCTGGCTACACCTTC | CASRGAGRAGYTF
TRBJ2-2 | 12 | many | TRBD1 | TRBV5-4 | TGTGCCGAGACAGGGCGTGCCGGGGAGCTGTTTTTT | CAETGRAGELFF
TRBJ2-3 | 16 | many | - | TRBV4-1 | TGCGCCAGCAGCCAAGAACCAGGGAGGAGGACAGATACGCAGTATTTT | CASSQEPGRRTDTQYF
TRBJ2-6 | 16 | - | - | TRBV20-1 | - | CSATTGLHFGANVLTF
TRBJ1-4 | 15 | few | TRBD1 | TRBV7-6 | TGTGCCAGCAGCTCCACAGACAGGGAGAATGAAAAACTGTTTTTT | CASSSTDRENEKLFF
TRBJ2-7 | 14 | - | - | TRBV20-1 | TGCAGTGCTATCCGACTAGGTACCGATTCCGAGCAGTACTTC | CSAIRLGTDSEQYF
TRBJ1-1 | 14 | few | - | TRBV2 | TGTGCCAGCAGTGGAGGTGGGTGGGACACTGAAGCTTTCTTT | CASSGGGWDTEAFF
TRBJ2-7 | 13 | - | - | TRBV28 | TGTGCCAGCAGCGGGCCGGATTCCTACGAGCAGTACTTC | CASSGPDSYEQYF
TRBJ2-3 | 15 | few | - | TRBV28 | TGTGCCAGCAACCTCTGGGGACGAGGCACAGATACGCAGTATTTT | CASNLWGRGTDTQYF
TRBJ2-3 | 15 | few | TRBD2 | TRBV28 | TGTGCCAGCAGTCCTACTAGCGGGGGGGCAGATACGCAGTATTTT | CASSPTSGGADTQYF
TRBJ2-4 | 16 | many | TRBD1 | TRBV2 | TGTGCCAGCAGTGAAAGACAGGGGATAGCCAAAAACATTCAGTACTTC | CASSERQGIAKNIQYF
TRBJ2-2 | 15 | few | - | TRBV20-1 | TGCAGTGCTAGAGATTACGGGGTGAACACCGGGGAGCTGTTTTTT | CSARDYGVNTGELFF
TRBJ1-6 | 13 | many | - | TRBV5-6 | TGTGCCAGCAGCTACGACAGGAATTCACCCCTCCACTTT | CASSYDRNSPLHF
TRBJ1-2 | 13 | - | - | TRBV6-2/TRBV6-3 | TGTGCCAGCAGTCTGACAGACAGCTATGGCTACACCTTC | CASSLTDSYGYTF
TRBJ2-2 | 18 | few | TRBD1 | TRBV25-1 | TGTGCCAGCAGTGAATCCCCAGACAGGGGGTCGAGCACCGGGGAGCTGTTTTTT | CASSESPDRGSSTGELFF
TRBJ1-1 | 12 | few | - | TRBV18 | TGTGCCAGCTCACCACCTGCCAGAGAAGCTTTCTTT | CASSPPAREAFF
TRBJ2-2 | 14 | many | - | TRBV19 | TGTGCCAGTTCCGTCGGGACACACGCCGGGGAGCTGTTTTTT | CASSVGTHAGELFF
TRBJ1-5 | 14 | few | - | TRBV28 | TGTGCCAGCAGCCCAGGACAGCGAAATCAGCCCCAGCATTTT | CASSPGQRNQPQHF
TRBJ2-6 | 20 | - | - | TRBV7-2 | TGTGCCAGCAGCTCCCCCCCGGGAGGGGGCTTTTTGCGGGGGGCCAACGTCCTGACTTTC | CASSSPPGGGFLRGANVLTF
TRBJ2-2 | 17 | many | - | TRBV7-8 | TGTGCCAGCAGCTTATACCGGGGGTCCCTTCGCACCGGGGAGCTGTTTTTT | CASSLYRGSLRTGELFF
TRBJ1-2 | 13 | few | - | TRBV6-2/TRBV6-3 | TGTGCCAGCAGTTTGGAGAGTTCCTATGGCTACACCTTC | CASSLESSYGYTF
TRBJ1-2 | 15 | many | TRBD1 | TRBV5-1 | TGCGCCAGCAGCTCGTGGACAGGGGCCCCCTATGGCTACACCTTC | CASSSWTGAPYGYTF
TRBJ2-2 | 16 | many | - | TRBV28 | TGTGCCAGCAGTTTGCCCGGACCCGCGGGCACCGGGGAGCTGTTTTTT | CASSLPGPAGTGELFF
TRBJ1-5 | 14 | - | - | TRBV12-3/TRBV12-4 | TGTGCCAGCAGTTTCTCCTGGGGAGGGCAGCCCCAGCATTTT | CASSFSWGGQPQHF
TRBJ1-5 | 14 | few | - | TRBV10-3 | TGTGCCATCTCAGGGGACTATAGCAATCAGCCCCAGCATTTT | CAISGDYSNQPQHF
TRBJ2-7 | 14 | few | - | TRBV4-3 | TGCGCCAGCAGCCAAGGGCGCAGGGACTACGAGCAGTACTTC | CASSQGRRDYEQYF
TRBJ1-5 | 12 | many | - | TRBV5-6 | TGTGCCAGCAGCTTGGCGAATCAGCCCCAGCATTTT | CASSLANQPQHF
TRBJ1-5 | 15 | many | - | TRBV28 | TGTGCCAGCAGTTTTTCAGGGGCCAACAATCAGCCCCAGCATTTT | CASSFSGANNQPQHF
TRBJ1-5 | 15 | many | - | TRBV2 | TGTGCCAGCCGCGAGACAGTTTATAGCAATCAGCCCCAGCATTTT | CASRETVYSNQPQHF
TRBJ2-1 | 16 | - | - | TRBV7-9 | TGTGCCAGCAGCTTGGCCTTCTTCTCCTCCTACAATGAGCAGTTCTTC | CASSLAFFSSYNEQFF
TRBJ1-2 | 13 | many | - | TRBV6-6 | TGTGCCAGCAGCCACACAGGGACCTATGGCTACACCTTC | CASSHTGTYGYTF
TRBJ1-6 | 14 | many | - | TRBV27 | TGTGCCAGCAAAGGGGGAGGAGGTAATTCACCCCTCCACTTT | CASKGGGGNSPLHF
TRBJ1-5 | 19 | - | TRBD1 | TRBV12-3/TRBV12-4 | TGTGCCAGCAGTTTCCCAACCGCTACCGGACAGGGGTCAAATCAGCCCCAGCATTTT | CASSFPTATGQGSNQPQHF
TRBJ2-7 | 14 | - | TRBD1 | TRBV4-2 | TGTGCCAGCAGCCAAAGGGACAGGGGATATGAGCAGTACTTC | CASSQRDRGYEQYF
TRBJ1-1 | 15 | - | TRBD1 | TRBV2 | TGTGCCAGCAGTGCCCCAGGGGGCCAGGTCACTGAAGCTTTCTTT | CASSAPGGQVTEAFF
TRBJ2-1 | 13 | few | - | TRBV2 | TGTGCCAGCACTGGGCGCCCCAACAATGAGCAGTTCTTC | CASTGRPNNEQFF
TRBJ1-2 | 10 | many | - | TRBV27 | TGTGCCAGCAGTTTTGGGGGCTACACCTTC | CASSFGGYTF
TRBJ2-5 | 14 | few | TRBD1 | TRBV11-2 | TGTGCCAGCAGCCCCCCAGGGGGCCAAGAGACCCAGTACTTC | CASSPPGGQETQYF
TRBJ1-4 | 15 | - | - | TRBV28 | TGTGCCAGCAGTTTACAGTTTGCAACTAATGAAAAACTGTTTTTT | CASSLQFATNEKLFF
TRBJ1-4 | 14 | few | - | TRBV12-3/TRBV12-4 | TGTGCCAGCAGTTTTGTTGGTATGGATGAAAAACTGTTTTTT | CASSFVGMDEKLFF
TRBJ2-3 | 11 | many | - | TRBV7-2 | TGTGCCACCCAGGGCACAGATACGCAGTATTTT | CATQGTDTQYF
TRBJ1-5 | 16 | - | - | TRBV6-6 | TGTGCCAGCAGTAACTCAGGGGAGAGGTTCAATCAGCCCCAGCATTTT | CASSNSGERFNQPQHF